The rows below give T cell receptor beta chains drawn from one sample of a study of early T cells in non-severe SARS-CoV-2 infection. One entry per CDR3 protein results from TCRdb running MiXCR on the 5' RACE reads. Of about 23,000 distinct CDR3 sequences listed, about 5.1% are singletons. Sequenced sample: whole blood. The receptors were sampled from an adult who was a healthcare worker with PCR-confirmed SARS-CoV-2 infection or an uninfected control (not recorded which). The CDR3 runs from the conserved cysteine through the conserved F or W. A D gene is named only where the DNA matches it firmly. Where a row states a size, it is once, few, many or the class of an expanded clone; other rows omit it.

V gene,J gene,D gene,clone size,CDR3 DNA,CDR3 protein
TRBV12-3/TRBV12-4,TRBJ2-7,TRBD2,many,TGTGCCAGCAGTTTAGGGGTAAGCGGGAGCTTGGACGAGCAGTACTTC,CASSLGVSGSLDEQYF
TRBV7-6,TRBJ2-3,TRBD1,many,TGTGCCAGCAGCCCCGGGACAGTAGCAGATACGCAGTATTTT,CASSPGTVADTQYF
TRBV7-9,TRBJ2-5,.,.,TGTGCCAGCAGCTCGGCTGAAGCGAAGACCCAGTACTTC,CASSSAEAKTQYF
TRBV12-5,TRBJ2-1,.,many,TGTGCTAGTGGTTTGGTTCTCACGAGCGAGGCTCCCTACAATGAGCAGTTCTTC,CASGLVLTSEAPYNEQFF
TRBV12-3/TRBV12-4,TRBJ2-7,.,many,TGTGCCAGCAGTTTCCGCGCTTCCTACGAGCAGTACTTC,CASSFRASYEQYF
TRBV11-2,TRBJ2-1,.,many,TGTGCCAGCAGCTTATCCGGGACTCAGGCATACAATGAGCAGTTCTTC,CASSLSGTQAYNEQFF
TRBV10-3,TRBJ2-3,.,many,TGTGCCATCAGTCGACAGGTAGGAGATACGCAGTATTTT,CAISRQVGDTQYF
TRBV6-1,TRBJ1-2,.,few,TGTGCCAGCAGTAGGGACCTCTACTATGGCTACACCTTC,CASSRDLYYGYTF
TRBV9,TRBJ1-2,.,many,TGTGCCAGCAGCGCGGACCCGACGGCTAACTATGGCTACACCTTC,CASSADPTANYGYTF
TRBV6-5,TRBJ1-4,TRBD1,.,TGTGCCAGCGGGCGGAACCCGGGACAGGTCGAAAAACTGTTTTTT,CASGRNPGQVEKLFF
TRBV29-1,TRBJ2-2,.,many,TGCAGCGTCATGGACAACACCGGGGAGCTGTTTTTT,CSVMDNTGELFF
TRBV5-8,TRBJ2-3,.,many,TGTGCCAGCATCATGTCGGACTCTGTCATCCCAGATACGCAGTATTTT,CASIMSDSVIPDTQYF
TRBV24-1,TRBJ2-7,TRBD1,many,TGTGCCACCGGACAGGGTAGCAGCTACGAGCAGTACTTC,CATGQGSSYEQYF
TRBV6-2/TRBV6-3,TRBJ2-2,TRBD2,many,TGTGCCAGCAGTCCCCGATCCAATCGACTAGCGGGAGTGTCAGGGGAGCTGTTTTTT,CASSPRSNRLAGVSGELFF
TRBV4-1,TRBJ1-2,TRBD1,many,TGCGCCAGCAGCCAACCAACAGGGGGGGTCGGCTACACCTTC,CASSQPTGGVGYTF
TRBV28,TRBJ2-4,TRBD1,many,TGTGCCAGCAGCCCAAGACAGGGTCTTCTAACCAAAAACATTCAGTACTTC,CASSPRQGLLTKNIQYF
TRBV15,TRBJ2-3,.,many,TGTGCCACCAGCAGAGATTCTGGGGGACTGTTCAGCACAGATACGCAGTATTTT,CATSRDSGGLFSTDTQYF
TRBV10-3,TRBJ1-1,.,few,TGTGCCATCTCGTTTAAAGGGGGAACTGAAGCTTTCTTT,CAISFKGGTEAFF
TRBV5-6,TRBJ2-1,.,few,TGTGCCAGCCTTTTCTCCCTGGTAGGAAGCTCCTACAATGAGCAGTTCTTC,CASLFSLVGSSYNEQFF
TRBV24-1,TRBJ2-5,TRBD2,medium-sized,TGTGCCACCAGTCCGGGACTAGCGGGGGCCCATAAAGAGACCCAGTACTTC,CATSPGLAGAHKETQYF